The 30 T cell receptor beta chains below all came from one sample that was sequenced in a study of cytomegalovirus exposure and HLA in healthy donors. The PCR contained 60 Vbeta and 13 Jbeta primers. Only in-frame clones appear in the TCRdb table, and some are missing; sequencing was by immunoSEQ multiplex PCR. The table has under 40,000 clones, roughly 79% seen once. Sequenced input: PBMCs. The receptors shown here come from a woman aged 40 to 50 in good health and CMV-seronegative.

The CDR3: CASSWGQTNQPQHF. CDR3 nucleotides: TGTGCCAGCAGCTGGGGACAAACTAATCAGCCCCAGCATTTT. The V and J genes are TRBV7-9 and TRBJ1-5; D is possibly TRBD1 (6 bases). CDR1 and CDR2 from the germline V gene are SEHNR and FQNEAQ (reference sequence). CDR3 length: 14 amino acids. V gave up 4 bases and J gave up 4 bases, with 11 bases separating them.

J is TRBJ2-7 and V is TRBV6-1, with 10 nucleotides matching TRBD1. Per germline, CDR1 MNHNS and CDR2 SASEGT. Losses at the gene ends were 9 bases for V and 7 bases for J; bases not matched to a gene: 12. The CDR3 covers 14 residues. CDR3 in amino acids: CASSRQGAGEEQYF. The DNA for the CDR3 is TGTGCCAGTTCCAGACAGGGGGCAGGGGAAGAGCAGTACTTC.

As to this clone: One end of the junction varies from germline; a read error may be responsible. This chain joins TRBV7-7 and TRBJ2-5; 7 bases line up with TRBD1. This CDR3 contains 13 residues. CDR1 SSHAT and CDR2 FNYEAQ come from the germline V gene (reference sequence). Here the CDR3 DNA reads TGTGCTAGCAGAGCCGGGACAGAAGAGACCCAGTACTTC. Residues: CASRAGTEETQYF.

This rearrangement joins TRBV7-9 to TRBJ1-6; tentatively, D is TRBD1 (6 bases). V shed 4 bases and J shed 8 bases, with 9 bases lying between them. Germline CDR1 is SEHNR and CDR2 is FQNEAQ (reference sequence). The CDR3 sequence is 13 residues long. CDR3: CASSSTGDSPLHF. CDR3 nucleotide sequence: TGTGCCAGCAGCTCGACAGGTGATTCACCCCTCCACTTT.

The gene calls are TRBV6-1 and TRBJ2-5, with D possibly matching TRBD2 (5 bases). V lost 2 bases and J 10 bases, leaving 11 bases between the germline ends. CDR3 length: 12 residues. The V gene's germline CDR1 is MNHNS and CDR2 SASEGT. This CDR3 reads CASSEYGGLQYF. CDR3 coding DNA: TGTGCCAGCAGTGAATATGGCGGACTCCAGTACTTC.

The rearrangement links TRBV2 to TRBJ2-3, with 11 bases identical to TRBD2. Per germline, CDR1 SNHLY and CDR2 FYNNEI. V dropped 9 bases and J dropped 3; count of bases not matched to a gene: 2. The CDR3 sequence is 13 residues long. The CDR3 sequence is CASLAGGTDTQYF. The CDR3 nucleotides are TGTGCCAGTCTAGCGGGGGGTACAGATACGCAGTATTTT.

The V and J genes are TRBV6-5 and TRBJ2-2; 10 nucleotides line up with TRBD2. V shed 3 bases and J 6 bases; nucleotides not matched to a gene: 7. The CDR3 length is 16 residues. The V gene's germline CDR1 is MNHEY and CDR2 SVGAGI. CDR3 nucleotides: TGTGCCAGCAGTTATTTAAGGAGCGGGGGGGCCGGGGAGCTGTTTTTT. Protein product: CASSYLRSGGAGELFF.

The CDR3 region is CASVPEGSSYNEQFF. CDR3 DNA sequence: TGCGCCAGCGTCCCGGAGGGGAGCTCCTACAATGAGCAGTTCTTC. This rearrangement joins TRBV5-1 to TRBJ2-1; D possibly corresponds to TRBD2 (6 bases). Per the germline V gene, CDR1 is SGHRS and CDR2 is YFSETQ. Trimming removed 7 bases at V and 0 bases at J, with 14 bases between. The CDR3 totals 15 residues.

The rearrangement uses TRBV28 and TRBJ1-5; unclear D gene. Trimming took off 5 bases at V and 5 bases at J, with 7 bases between the two ends. The CDR3 contains 12 residues. Germline lookup yields CDR1 MDHEN and CDR2 SYDVKM. The CDR3 DNA follows: TGTGCCAGCAGTCTCTTGTATCAGCCCCAGCATTTT. Its translation is CASSLLYQPQHF.

The chain has TRBV5-6 and TRBJ1-6; 7 bases are a match to TRBD1. Trimming removed 1 base from V and 7 bases from J; junction bases left unmatched: 8. Germline V gives CDR1 SGHDT, CDR2 YYEEEE. This CDR3 is built from 16 residues. Here the CDR3 reads CASSLLGRQGNSPLHF. DNA for the CDR3: TGTGCCAGCAGCTTGCTGGGTAGACAGGGAAATTCACCCCTCCACTTT. Based on the CDR3 plus reference TRBV5-6 and TRBJ1-6, the full variable domain is DAGVTQSPTHLIKTRGQQVTLRCSPKSGHDTVSWYQQALGQGPQFIFQYYEEEERQRGNFPDRFSGHQFPNYSSELNVNALLLGDSALYLCASSLLGRQGNSPLHFGNGTRLTVT.

The chain couples TRBV4-2 to TRBJ1-2; possible D gene TRBD1, 6 bases. The CDR3 runs 17 residues. V was clipped by 0 bases and J by 2 bases, with 16 bases between them. CDR1 and CDR2 (germline): LGHNA, YNFKEQ. As DNA, the CDR3 is TGTGCCAGCAGCCAAGATCCGGGCGCGGGGGCCAACTATGGCTACACCTTC. Translation gives CASSQDPGAGANYGYTF.

V usage is TRBV6-1 and J usage is TRBJ2-7; 11 nucleotides match TRBD1. The ends lost 6 bases at V and 2 bases at J; junction bases unmatched: 6. Germline V CDR1 and CDR2: MNHNS, SASEGT. The CDR3 is 15 residues long. The chain's CDR3 is CASRRGQGGPYEQYF. CDR3 coding DNA: TGTGCCAGCAGGAGGGGACAGGGGGGGCCCTACGAGCAGTACTTC.

The V call is TRBV7-9, the J call TRBJ1-2; possible D gene TRBD1, 6 bases. The CDR3 length is 15 residues. With 5 bases removed from V and 2 bases from J, the gap between germline ends came to 15 bases. The germline V gene has CDR1 SEHNR and CDR2 FQNEAQ (reference sequence). CDR3 region: CASSLSTQGNYGYTF. DNA for the CDR3: TGTGCCAGCAGCCTGTCCACACAGGGAAACTATGGCTACACCTTC.

The chain employs TRBV7-8 and TRBJ2-7; 7 bases map to TRBD2. This CDR3 has 14 amino acids. CDR1 and CDR2 (germline): SGHVS, FQNEAQ. The V gene end was trimmed by 6 bases and the J gene end by 0 bases; junction bases not matched to a gene: 5. The DNA for the CDR3 is TGTGCCAGCAGTCCCGGGAGGTTCTCCTACGAGCAGTACTTC. Its translation is CASSPGRFSYEQYF.

This clone rates as medium-sized. The V call is TRBV6-1, the J call TRBJ1-5; D is undetermined. The CDR3 runs to 13 residues. Per the germline V gene, CDR1 is MNHNS and CDR2 is SASEGT. V was shortened by 2 bases and J by 0 bases, with 2 bases between the two germline ends. The DNA for the CDR3 is TGTGCCAGCAGTGAACTTAGCAATCAGCCCCAGCATTTT. Translation gives CASSELSNQPQHF.

This rearrangement joins TRBV2 to TRBJ1-4; no clear D. The germline V and J ends were trimmed by 6 bases and 8 bases, with 19 bases remaining between them. This CDR3 has 15 residues. Looked up from germline, CDR1 is SNHLY and CDR2 is FYNNEI. In DNA, the CDR3 is TGTGCCAGCAGCGCCCAGAGGGCGCGAGGAGAAAAACTGTTTTTT. This encodes CASSAQRARGEKLFF.

The chain carries TRBV28 and TRBJ2-5, with 9 nucleotides matching TRBD2. The CDR3 covers 15 residues. Trimming removed 6 bases from V and 4 bases from J; junction bases left unmatched: 9. CDR1 is MDHEN, CDR2 SYDVKM, per germline. The CDR3 DNA sequence: TGTGCCAGCAGCCTCGGCGGGGGGGCAGGAGAGACCCAGTACTTC. Protein sequence: CASSLGGGAGETQYF. The entire variable domain, with the rest obtained from reference TRBV28 and TRBJ2-5, is as follows: DVKVTQSSRYLVKRTGEKVFLECVQDMDHENMFWYRQDPGLGLRLIYFSYDVKMKEKGDIPEGYSVSREKKERFSLILESASTNQTSMYLCASSLGGGAGETQYFGPGTRLLVL.

The chain recombines TRBV15 with TRBJ1-1; TRBD1 is a possible D gene (5 bases). V was shortened by 0 bases and J by 0 bases, with 14 bases between the two germline ends. The length of the CDR3 is 17 residues. Per the germline V gene, CDR1 is LNHNV and CDR2 is YYDKDF (reference sequence). The CDR3 protein is CATSRDTAGKLNTEAFF. The CDR3 DNA follows: TGTGCCACCAGCAGAGATACGGCAGGGAAATTGAACACTGAAGCTTTCTTT.

This chain links TRBV28 with TRBJ1-4; D perhaps matches TRBD1 (5 bases). Germline V gene lookup returns CDR1 MDHEN and CDR2 SYDVKM. The CDR3 contains 17 residues. Trimming shortened V by 4 bases and J by 0 bases, and 15 bases separated the two germline ends. CDR3 DNA: TGTGCCAGCAGTTCCCCTGCGACAGTTGCAACTAATGAAAAACTGTTTTTT. Translated, it gives CASSSPATVATNEKLFF.

This clone has a handful of counts. The chain employs TRBV5-4 and TRBJ1-6; 8 positions agree with TRBD1. Per the germline V gene, CDR1 is SGHNT and CDR2 is YYREEE (reference sequence). The V and J ends lost 3 bases and 9 bases, in that order; junction bases with no gene match: 8. The CDR3 covers 15 residues. CDR3 amino acids: CASSSQVGQVSPLHF. CDR3 nucleotide sequence: TGTGCCAGCAGCTCTCAGGTGGGACAGGTTTCACCCCTCCACTTT.

The rearrangement uses TRBV4-2 and TRBJ1-5; possible D gene TRBD1, 6 bases. The ends were cut back, 0 bases at V and 9 bases at J, with 12 bases in the middle. This CDR3 is built from 14 residues. Germline V lookup: CDR1 LGHNA, CDR2 YNFKEQ. Here the CDR3 DNA reads TGTGCCAGCAGCCAAGACAGGGGAAGGAGGCCCCAGCATTTT. It codes for CASSQDRGRRPQHF.

The rearrangement links TRBV25-1 to TRBJ1-2; D possibly corresponds to TRBD1 (6 bases). Trimming stripped 2 bases from V and 6 bases from J, with 13 bases between. Germline lookup yields CDR1 MGHDK and CDR2 SYGVNS. The CDR3 is 14 amino acids. CDR3 nucleotide sequence: TGTGCCAGCAGTGAAAGGGGGGCGGGAGATGGCTACACCTTC. Translation: CASSERGAGDGYTF.

This clone was seen once. The rearrangement uses TRBV5-6 and TRBJ2-1; 7 bases align to TRBD2. The germline V gene has CDR1 SGHDT and CDR2 YYEEEE. V dropped 0 bases and J dropped 0; count of bases not matched to a gene: 3. There are 16 residues in the CDR3. The CDR3 protein is CASSLAAGFSYNEQFF. In nucleotides, the CDR3 is TGTGCCAGCAGCTTGGCAGCGGGGTTCTCCTACAATGAGCAGTTCTTC.

The chain has TRBV19 and TRBJ1-2, with D tentatively TRBD1 (6 bases). The CDR3 runs 13 residues. Trimming removed 6 bases at V and 4 bases at J, with 12 bases between. Germline loops: CDR1 LNHDA, CDR2 SQIVND (reference sequence). The CDR3 loop reads CASSTGHLYGYTF. The CDR3 DNA reads TGTGCCAGTAGCACGGGACACCTCTATGGCTACACCTTC. Filled out from reference TRBV19 and TRBJ1-2, the complete variable domain reads DGGITQSPKYLFRKEGQNVTLSCEQNLNHDAMYWYRQDPGQGLRLIYYSQIVNDFQKGDIAEGYSVSREKKESFPLTVTSAQKNPTAFYLCASSTGHLYGYTFGSGTRLTVV.

V and J are TRBV29-1 and TRBJ2-1; weak D call: TRBD1 (5 bases). The V gene lost 4 bases and the J gene lost 6 bases, with 16 bases spanning the gap. Germline V gene lookup returns CDR1 SQVTM and CDR2 ANQGSEA. This CDR3 is built from 14 residues. The CDR3 reads CSVVGQGSSNEQFF. The CDR3 nucleotides are TGCAGCGTTGTGGGTCAGGGAAGTTCCAATGAGCAGTTCTTC.

This clone was seen once. V is TRBV19 and J is TRBJ1-5; D is perhaps TRBD1 (5 bases). V lost 0 bases and J 2 bases, leaving 14 bases between the germline ends. The CDR3 has 17 amino acids. CDR1 is LNHDA and CDR2 is SQIVND in the germline V gene (reference sequence). This CDR3 is CASSIDGGGGGNQPQHF. The CDR3 nucleotides are TGTGCCAGTAGTATAGACGGGGGGGGAGGCGGCAATCAGCCCCAGCATTTT. Full variable domain (missing parts from reference TRBV19 and TRBJ1-5): DGGITQSPKYLFRKEGQNVTLSCEQNLNHDAMYWYRQDPGQGLRLIYYSQIVNDFQKGDIAEGYSVSREKKESFPLTVTSAQKNPTAFYLCASSIDGGGGGNQPQHFGDGTRLSIL.

The CDR3: CASPGSVLEEQYV. DNA for the CDR3: TGTGCCAGCCCAGGGTCCGTCCTAGAGGAGCAGTACGTC. V gene TRBV14 combines with J gene TRBJ2-7, with D perhaps TRBD1 (5 bases). The CDR3 totals 13 residues. With 8 bases removed from V and 7 bases from J, the gap between germline ends came to 18 bases. CDR1 is SGHDN, CDR2 FVKESK, per germline.

The chain uses TRBV7-2 and TRBJ1-4, with 7 bases identical to TRBD1. CDR1 is SGHTA and CDR2 is FQGNSA in the germline V gene. The CDR3 totals 14 residues. The J segment lost 8 bases and the V segment lost 5 bases, leaving 8 bases of the junction unmatched. CDR3 region: CASSITGAREKLFF. CDR3 DNA: TGTGCCAGCAGCATAACAGGGGCAAGGGAAAAACTGTTTTTT.

The rearrangement links TRBV6-1 to TRBJ2-3; 8 bases are a match to TRBD2. The CDR3 is made up of 16 amino acids. V shed 4 bases, J shed 0 bases, and the junction held 6 bases outside the gene matches. Per germline, CDR1 MNHNS and CDR2 SASEGT. DNA of the CDR3: TGTGCCAGCAGTGGAACCCTAGCGGGTAGCACAGATACGCAGTATTTT. It translates to CASSGTLAGSTDTQYF.

The chain combines TRBV7-8 with TRBJ2-6; D is undetermined. The germline V gene has CDR1 SGHVS and CDR2 FQNEAQ. Trimming removed 5 bases from V and 0 bases from J, with 5 bases in between. This CDR3 contains 14 residues. The CDR3 DNA follows: TGTGCCAGCAGCCTTATCTCTGGGGCCAACGTCCTGACTTTC. As protein: CASSLISGANVLTF.